The 7 T cell receptor beta chains in this list originate from one sample, sequenced in a study of CD8+ T cells in alopecia areata (dated by TCRdb to the late 2010s). Libraries were constructed by the immunoSEQ multiplex PCR assay. RNA was extracted from all samples and reverse transcribed into cDNA as template for TCR sequencing. This is the immuneACCESS table as TCRdb keeps it, with only in-frame sequences that have V and J called. A part of the clones is gone; compared with another copy, unresolved V genes explain less than half, and the rest is unexplained. Within this sample are fewer than 90,000 clones, with roughly 51% of them counted one time only. Roughly 5.6% of the sample is held by the ten biggest clonotypes. Sequenced material: NKG2D-high CD8+ T cells sorted from blood. The cell subset or site label for this specimen denotes: sorted CD8+ NKG2D-high blood T cells. The receptor set was obtained from a human donor with alopecia areata.

The genes are TRBV6-5 and TRBJ2-7; 9 bases map to TRBD2. With 2 bases clipped from V and 5 bases from J, the junction kept 10 bases outside the gene matches. Per the germline V gene, CDR1 is MNHEY and CDR2 is SVGAGI. The CDR3 has 16 amino acids. The DNA of the CDR3 is TGTGCCAGCAGTTACGTTATAGCGGGAGTACTCCACGAGCAGTACTTC. This codes for CASSYVIAGVLHEQYF.

The chain carries TRBV12-5 and TRBJ1-2; 10 positions match TRBD1. Germline V CDR1 and CDR2: LGHNT, FRNRAP. Trimming cost V 6 bases and J 6 bases; bases outside gene matches: 10. CDR3 size: 15 residues. CDR3 nucleotides: TGTGCTAGTGGCTCCAGTCCCGGGACAGGGGATGGCTACACCTTC. This translates into CASGSSPGTGDGYTF.

This clone has a single count. The CDR3 nucleotides read TGTGCCAGCAGTTTATCGTCGGGCAATGAGCAGTTCTTC. Protein: CASSLSSGNEQFF. The chain links TRBV27 to TRBJ2-1, with D uncertain. The V end was cut by 0 bases, the J end by 6 bases, with 6 bases between. CDR1 and CDR2 (germline): MNHEY, SMNVEV (reference sequence). The CDR3 totals 13 residues.

This clone was observed a handful of times. The chain carries TRBV29-1 and TRBJ1-1; D gene uncertain. Germline lookup yields CDR1 SQVTM and CDR2 ANQGSEA. The CDR3 is made up of 14 amino acids. The V gene lost 2 bases and the J gene lost 1 base, with 11 bases spanning the gap. CDR3 protein: CSVEIGQRNTEAFF. The CDR3 nucleotides are TGCAGCGTTGAAATAGGTCAGCGGAACACTGAAGCTTTCTTT.

The chain has TRBV27 and TRBJ2-1, with D uncertain. Trimming took 3 bases from V and 7 from J, leaving 7 bases between them. The CDR3 length is 12 residues. Germline V gene sequence: CDR1 MNHEY, CDR2 SMNVEV (reference sequence). The CDR3 is CASSLSGNEQFF. Written as DNA, the CDR3 is TGTGCCAGCAGTTTGTCCGGAAATGAGCAGTTCTTC.

This clone turned up a few times. This chain links TRBV11-2 with TRBJ2-7; D not certain. The CDR3 spans 13 residues. V dropped 5 bases and J dropped 6 bases, with 14 bases sitting between them. Germline lookup yields CDR1 SGHAT and CDR2 FQNNGV. The CDR3 protein is CASSPRRPSEQYF. The CDR3 nucleotides are TGTGCCAGCAGCCCCCGAAGGCCCTCCGAGCAGTACTTC.

The rearrangement joins TRBV29-1 to TRBJ2-5, with D possibly being TRBD1 (5 bases). The J call may be wrong; the DNA end is better matched by TRBJ2-7. This CDR3 region has 14 residues. Per germline, CDR1 SQVTM and CDR2 ANQGSEA. The CDR3: CSVEAPGKFYEQYF. The CDR3 nucleotides are TGCAGCGTTGAAGCCCCAGGGAAGTTCTACGAGCAGTACTTC.